The 20 T cell receptor beta chains below all came from one sample that was sequenced in a study of blood T cell repertoires in COVID-19. Measured with immunoSEQ multiplex PCR; TCRdb has only the in-frame clones, and not every one. The sample has about 170,000 clones, approximately 84% seen once. The sequenced sample consisted of peripheral blood. These receptors were taken from a woman older than 75 with COVID-19, enrolled during active disease.

This rearrangement joins TRBV5-1 to TRBJ2-1; D remains unclear. Per the germline V gene, CDR1 is SGHRS and CDR2 is YFSETQ. V was clipped by 2 bases and J by 7 bases, with 10 bases between them. The CDR3 loop spans 13 amino acids. In nucleotides, the CDR3 is TGCGCCAGCAGCTTCCCCCCCGGGAATGAGCAGTTCTTC. It specifies CASSFPPGNEQFF.

The chain recombines TRBV18 with TRBJ1-4, with 8 positions matching TRBD1. The CDR3 length is 16 residues. CDR1 and CDR2 (germline): KGHSH, LQKENI. V lost 6 bases to trimming and J lost 0 bases; unmatched junction nucleotides: 6. CDR3 residues: CASSLWTGPTNEKLFF. In nucleotides, the CDR3 is TGTGCCAGCTCCCTTTGGACAGGGCCAACTAATGAAAAACTGTTTTTT.

The V call is TRBV24-1, the J call TRBJ1-2, with D possibly TRBD1 on 5 matching bases. The CDR3 is 14 amino acids. V was shortened by 2 bases and J by 0 bases, with 6 bases between the two germline ends. Per germline, CDR1 KGHDR and CDR2 SFDVKD. CDR3 sequence (DNA): TGTGCCACCAGTGATTCGGGGGCTAACTATGGCTACACCTTC. Protein product: CATSDSGANYGYTF.

The V call is TRBV5-1, the J call TRBJ2-1; a weak D match, TRBD1 (6 bases). Germline V CDR1 and CDR2: SGHRS, YFSETQ. The CDR3 has 14 residues. V was clipped by 4 bases and J by 4 bases, with 12 bases between them. CDR3 protein: CASSLPTGYNEQFF. In DNA form, the CDR3 reads TGCGCCAGCAGCCTACCGACAGGATACAATGAGCAGTTCTTC.

The chain joins TRBV5-4 to TRBJ2-2, with 7 bases matching TRBD1. Germline V gives CDR1 SGHNT, CDR2 YYREEE (reference sequence). The CDR3 contains 17 residues. With 6 bases clipped from V and 0 bases from J, the junction kept 11 bases outside the gene matches. CDR3 region: CASTRGQGDPNTGELFF. CDR3 DNA: TGTGCCAGCACCCGGGGCCAGGGGGACCCGAACACCGGGGAGCTGTTTTTT.

The chain joins TRBV6-6 to TRBJ2-1, with a weak D call TRBD2 (6 bases). CDR3 length: 12 amino acids. V was clipped by 8 bases and J by 10 bases, with 15 bases between them. CDR1 and CDR2 (germline): MNHNY, SVGAGI (reference sequence). Here the CDR3 DNA reads TGTGCCAGCTTGAAATCGGGGGTGGAGCAGTTCTTC. As protein: CASLKSGVEQFF.

The genes are TRBV18 and TRBJ2-5; D may be TRBD1 (5 bases). Trimming pared 1 base from V and 1 base from J, leaving 10 bases between. In germline, CDR1 is KGHSH, CDR2 LQKENI. This CDR3 comprises 15 residues. CDR3 residues: CASSPQLTAQETQYF. CDR3 DNA sequence: TGTGCCAGCTCACCACAATTGACAGCCCAAGAGACCCAGTACTTC. The complete variable domain, with remaining parts taken from reference TRBV18 and TRBJ2-5, reads NAGVMQNPRHLVRRRGQEARLRCSPMKGHSHVYWYRQLPEEGLKFMVYLQKENIIDESGMPKERFSAEFPKEGPSILRIQQVVRGDSAAYFCASSPQLTAQETQYFGPGTRLLVL.

The CDR3 region has the DNA TGTGCCAGCAGCTTGGGACAGGGGTGGCATGGCTACACCTTC. Translated: CASSLGQGWHGYTF. The chain recombines TRBV5-5 with TRBJ1-2; 8 bases are shared with TRBD1. V lost 0 bases to trimming and J lost 6 bases; unmatched junction nucleotides: 4. CDR3 length: 14 amino acids. The germline CDR1 and CDR2 sequences are SGHKS and YYEKEE (reference sequence). Full variable domain (rest looked up from reference TRBV5-5 and TRBJ1-2): DAGVTQSPTHLIKTRGQQVTLRCSPISGHKSVSWYQQVLGQGPQFIFQYYEKEERGRGNFPDRFSARQFPNYSSELNVNALLLGDSALYLCASSLGQGWHGYTFGSGTRLTVV.

This chain uses TRBV10-3 with TRBJ2-3; 10 bases agree with TRBD2. This CDR3 contains 15 residues. Germline loops: CDR1 ENHRY, CDR2 SYGVKD. The J segment lost 9 bases and the V segment lost 4 bases, leaving 10 bases of the junction unmatched. CDR3 amino acids: CAISASGSAVGTQYF. In nucleotides, the CDR3 is TGTGCCATCAGTGCTAGCGGGAGCGCTGTGGGGACGCAGTATTTT.

V gene TRBV19 combines with J gene TRBJ2-5, with TRBD2 matching over 14 bases. With V trimmed by 4 bases and J by 5 bases, 6 bases remained unmatched. Germline V gene sequence: CDR1 LNHDA, CDR2 SQIVND (reference sequence). The CDR3 runs to 16 residues. CDR3 bases: TGTGCCAGTAGTAATCGACGACTAGCGGGAGGGGAGACCCAGTACTTC. Translating gives CASSNRRLAGGETQYF.

This chain joins TRBV6-2 or TRBV6-3 and TRBJ1-1; D unclear. Trimming pared 5 bases from V and 1 base from J, leaving 14 bases between. Germline lookup yields CDR1 MNHEY and CDR2 SVGEGT. The CDR3 sequence is 15 residues long. The CDR3 spells CASSPQGGRNTEAFF. The CDR3 bases are TGTGCCAGCAGTCCCCAAGGAGGGAGGAACACTGAAGCTTTCTTT.

This chain connects TRBV7-3 to TRBJ2-2; D might be TRBD2 (7 bases). The germline V gene has CDR1 SGHTA and CDR2 FQGTGA. The germline V and J ends were trimmed by 5 bases and 5 bases, with 18 bases remaining between them. The CDR3 runs 16 residues. CDR3 in DNA: TGTGCCAGCAGCCTTAGTCGGGGGGCGATGACCGGGGAGCTGTTTTTT. Its translation is CASSLSRGAMTGELFF.

Points on this clone: The identical CDR3 is also encoded by other nucleotide sequences in the sample. This sequence joins TRBV2 and TRBJ1-2; 7 bases are shared with TRBD1. The germline CDR1 and CDR2 sequences are SNHLY and FYNNEI. This CDR3 contains 13 residues. The V and J ends lost 6 bases and 3 bases, in that order; junction bases with no gene match: 4. The CDR3 loop reads CASSADRDYGYTF. Here the CDR3 DNA reads TGTGCCAGCAGCGCCGACAGGGACTATGGCTACACCTTC.

The V and J genes are TRBV4-3 and TRBJ1-2, with D unclear. The germline gives CDR1 LGHNA, CDR2 YSLEER. The CDR3 is 15 residues long. Deletions cut 0 bases from V and 2 bases from J, with 10 bases between. CDR3 in amino acids: CASSQERGLNYGYTF. The CDR3 DNA sequence: TGCGCCAGCAGCCAAGAACGGGGATTGAACTATGGCTACACCTTC.

The rearrangement links TRBV6-5 to TRBJ2-7, with D tentatively TRBD2 (5 bases). The CDR3 consists of 13 residues. V lost 0 bases and J lost 5, with 8 bases in between. Germline V CDR1 and CDR2: MNHEY, SVGAGI. The CDR3 protein is CASSYSMEDEQYF. CDR3 in DNA: TGTGCCAGCAGTTACTCGATGGAGGACGAGCAGTACTTC.

The table lists this clone with a count of one. This rearrangement joins TRBV4-3 to TRBJ2-5; TRBD1 matches 7 bases. The CDR3 consists of 17 residues. V gave up 4 bases and J gave up 4 bases; unmatched junction bases: 15. Germline V CDR1 and CDR2: LGHNA, YSLEER. In nucleotides, the CDR3 is TGCGCCAGCAGCCTCCGCTCCGAGACAGGGTACGGAGAGACCCAGTACTTC. This codes for CASSLRSETGYGETQYF.

This clone was detected once. The rearrangement uses TRBV29-1 and TRBJ1-2; D might be TRBD1 (6 bases). CDR1 and CDR2 (germline): SQVTM, ANQGSEA. V was pared by 5 bases and J by 2 bases, with 12 bases between. CDR3 length: 13 residues. The CDR3 loop reads CSVYREINYGYTF. CDR3 in DNA: TGCAGCGTTTACAGGGAGATAAACTATGGCTACACCTTC.

This clone was observed a few times. The V gene is TRBV4-1, the J gene TRBJ2-7; a possible D gene is TRBD1 (5 bases). The CDR3 runs 16 residues. Per germline, CDR1 MGHRA and CDR2 YSYEKL. V was pared by 0 bases and J by 3 bases, with 15 bases between. Here the CDR3 reads CASSQEAWGSSYEQYF. In DNA, the CDR3 is TGCGCCAGCAGCCAAGAAGCCTGGGGCTCCAGCTACGAGCAGTACTTC.

This clone has just one count. This chain links TRBV11-2 with TRBJ2-1; 11 nucleotides match TRBD2. This CDR3 contains 17 residues. The junction had 14 bases not matched to a gene; V was cut back by 5 bases and J by 8 bases. Germline CDR1 SGHAT, CDR2 FQNNGV. DNA of the CDR3: TGTGCCAGCAGCCCCCGAATAGCGGGGGGGCGTATAGATGAGCAGTTCTTC. This encodes CASSPRIAGGRIDEQFF.

This clone was seen a few times. The J gene is TRBJ1-6, the V gene TRBV7-3; no reliable D call. The CDR3 is 11 residues long. CDR1 is SGHTA, CDR2 FQGTGA, per germline. Trimming took off 5 bases at V and 7 bases at J, with 3 bases between the two ends. CDR3 region: CASSGNSPLHF. The CDR3, as DNA: TGTGCCAGCAGCGGCAATTCACCCCTCCACTTT.